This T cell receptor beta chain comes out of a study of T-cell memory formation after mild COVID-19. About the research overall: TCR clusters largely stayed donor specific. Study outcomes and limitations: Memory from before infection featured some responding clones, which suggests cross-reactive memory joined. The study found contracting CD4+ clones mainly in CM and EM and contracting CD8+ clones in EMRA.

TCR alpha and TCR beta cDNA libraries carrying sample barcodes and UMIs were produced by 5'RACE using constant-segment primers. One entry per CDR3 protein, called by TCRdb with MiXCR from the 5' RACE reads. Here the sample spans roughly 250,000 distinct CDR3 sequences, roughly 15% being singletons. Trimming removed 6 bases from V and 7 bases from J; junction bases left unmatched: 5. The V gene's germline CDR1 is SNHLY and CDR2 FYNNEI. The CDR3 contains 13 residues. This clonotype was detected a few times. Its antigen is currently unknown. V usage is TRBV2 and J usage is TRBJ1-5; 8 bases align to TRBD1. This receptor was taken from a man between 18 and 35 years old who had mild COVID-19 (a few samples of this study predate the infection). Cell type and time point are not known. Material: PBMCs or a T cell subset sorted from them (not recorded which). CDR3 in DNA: TGTGCCAGCAGGACAGGGGCAAACCAGCCCCAGCATTTT. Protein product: CASRTGANQPQHF.